Presented here are 8 T cell receptor beta chains from one specimen sequenced in a study of cytomegalovirus exposure and HLA in healthy donors. A multiplex PCR was run with 60 Vbeta primers and 13 Jbeta primers. TCRdb keeps only in-frame clones here, not all; method: immunoSEQ multiplex PCR. This sample has about 170,000 clones; around 76% occur once, and the top ten carry under 2.5%. The sample comprised PBMCs. The receptors stem from a female donor in good health and CMV-seronegative.

This clone was seen a handful of times. This chain joins TRBV11-2 and TRBJ2-4; 9 nucleotides match TRBD2. Germline V gene sequence: CDR1 SGHAT, CDR2 FQNNGV. CDR3 size: 16 residues. The V and J ends lost 0 bases and 10 bases, in that order; junction bases with no gene match: 10. The CDR3 nucleotides are TGTGCCAGCAGCTTAGAAATTCGGCTAGCGGGGCGGATTCAGTACTTC. This sequence encodes CASSLEIRLAGRIQYF.

This chain uses TRBV19 with TRBJ2-2, with 16 bases aligning to TRBD2. Germline V gene lookup returns CDR1 LNHDA and CDR2 SQIVND (reference sequence). With V trimmed by 7 bases and J by 6 bases, 11 bases remained unmatched. This CDR3 is 18 amino acids long. The CDR3 DNA follows: TGTGCCAGTACCCCGGGACTAGCGGGGGGGGCGGAGGCCGGGGAGCTGTTTTTT. It yields the protein CASTPGLAGGAEAGELFF.

This sequence joins TRBV6-5 and TRBJ1-2; D may be TRBD1 (5 bases). The CDR3 runs 13 residues. Trimming took off 3 bases at V and 6 bases at J, with 11 bases between the two ends. CDR1 is MNHEY, CDR2 SVGAGI, per germline. In DNA form, the CDR3 reads TGTGCCAGCAGTTATCGGGGGACCAATGGCTACACCTTC. Its protein is CASSYRGTNGYTF.

V usage is TRBV5-4 and J usage is TRBJ1-2, with 7 bases lining up with TRBD1. The CDR3 length is 13 residues. Germline assignment: CDR1 SGHNT and CDR2 YYREEE (reference sequence). With V trimmed by 5 bases and J by 8 bases, 9 bases remained unmatched. The CDR3: CASSYDRVRGYTF. CDR3 DNA sequence: TGTGCCAGCAGTTACGACAGGGTTCGCGGCTACACCTTC.

The chain couples TRBV9 to TRBJ2-1, with 9 nucleotides matching TRBD2. The length of the CDR3 is 14 residues. CDR1 SGDLS and CDR2 YYNGEE come from the germline V gene. Trimming took 4 bases from V and 6 from J; bases not matched to a gene: 5. For the CDR3, the DNA is TGTGCCAGCAGCATTATGACTAGCGGCAATGAGCAGTTCTTC. Its translation: CASSIMTSGNEQFF.

The rearrangement links TRBV5-6 to TRBJ1-2, with 10 bases matching TRBD1. Germline lookup yields CDR1 SGHDT and CDR2 YYEEEE. This CDR3 spans 15 amino acids. V lost 0 bases, J lost 3 bases, and 2 bases stayed unmatched. The chain's CDR3 is CASSLVGQGDYGYTF. DNA for the CDR3: TGTGCCAGCAGCTTGGTAGGACAGGGGGACTATGGCTACACCTTC.

As for this clone: Other DNA sequences from this sample encode an identical CDR3 as well. V usage is TRBV11-2 and J usage is TRBJ2-5, with TRBD1 identical over 9 bases. The V segment lost 5 bases and the J segment 5 bases; nucleotides outside the gene matches: 3. The CDR3 runs 13 residues. CDR1 is SGHAT, CDR2 FQNNGV, per germline. CDR3 in amino acids: CASSRDREETQYF. CDR3 nucleotides: TGTGCCAGCAGCCGGGACAGGGAGGAGACCCAGTACTTC.

This clone was counted between two and nine times. The chain has TRBV30 and TRBJ2-5; D unclear. V was pared by 3 bases and J by 5 bases, with 16 bases between. Looked up from germline, CDR1 is GTSNPN and CDR2 is SVGIG (reference sequence). The CDR3 runs to 14 residues. The CDR3 sequence is CAWRFVAVGETQYF. DNA for the CDR3: TGTGCCTGGAGGTTCGTGGCGGTCGGGGAGACCCAGTACTTC.